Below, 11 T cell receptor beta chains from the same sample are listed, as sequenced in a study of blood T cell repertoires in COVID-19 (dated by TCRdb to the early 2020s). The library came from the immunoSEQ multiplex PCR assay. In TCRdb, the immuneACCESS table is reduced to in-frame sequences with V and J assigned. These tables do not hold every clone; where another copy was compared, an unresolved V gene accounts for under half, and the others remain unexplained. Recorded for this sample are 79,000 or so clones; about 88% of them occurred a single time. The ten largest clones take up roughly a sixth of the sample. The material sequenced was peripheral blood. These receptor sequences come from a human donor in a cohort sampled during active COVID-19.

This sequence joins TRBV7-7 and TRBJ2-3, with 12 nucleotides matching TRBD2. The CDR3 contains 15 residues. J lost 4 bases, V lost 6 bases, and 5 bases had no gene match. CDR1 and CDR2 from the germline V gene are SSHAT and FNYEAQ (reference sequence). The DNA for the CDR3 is TGTGCCAGCAGTTCTAGCGGGAGGGCCGCAGATACGCAGTATTTT. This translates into CASSSSGRAADTQYF.

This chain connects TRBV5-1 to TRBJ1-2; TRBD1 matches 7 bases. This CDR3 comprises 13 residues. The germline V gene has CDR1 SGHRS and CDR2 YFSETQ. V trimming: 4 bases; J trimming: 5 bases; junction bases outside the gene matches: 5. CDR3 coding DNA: TGCGCCAGCAGCACCGACAGGGTTTATGGCTACACCTTC. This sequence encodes CASSTDRVYGYTF.

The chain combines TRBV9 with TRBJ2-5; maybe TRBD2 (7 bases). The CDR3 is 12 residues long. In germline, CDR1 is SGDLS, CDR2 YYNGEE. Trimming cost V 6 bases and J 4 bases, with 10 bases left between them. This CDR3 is CASKGGGETQYF. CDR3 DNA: TGTGCCAGCAAGGGAGGGGGAGAGACCCAGTACTTC.

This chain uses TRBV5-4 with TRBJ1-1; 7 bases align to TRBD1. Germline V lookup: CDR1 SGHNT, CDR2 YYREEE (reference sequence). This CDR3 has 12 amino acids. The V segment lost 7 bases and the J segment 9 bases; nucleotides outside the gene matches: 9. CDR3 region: CASGLPGQKAFF. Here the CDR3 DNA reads TGTGCCAGCGGCCTCCCGGGACAGAAAGCTTTCTTT.

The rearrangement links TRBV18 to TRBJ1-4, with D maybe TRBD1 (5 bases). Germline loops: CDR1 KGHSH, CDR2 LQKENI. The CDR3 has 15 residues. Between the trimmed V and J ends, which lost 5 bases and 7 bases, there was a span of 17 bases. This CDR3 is CASSTRDGEGEKLFF. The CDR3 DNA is TGTGCCAGCTCAACCCGGGACGGGGAGGGTGAAAAACTGTTTTTT.

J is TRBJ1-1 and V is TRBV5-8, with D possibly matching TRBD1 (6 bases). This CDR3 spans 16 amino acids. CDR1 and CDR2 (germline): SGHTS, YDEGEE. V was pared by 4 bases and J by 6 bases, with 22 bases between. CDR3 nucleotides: TGTGCCAGCAGCAACGCTGGGGGCCGCCTGGGGGCTGAAGCTTTCTTT. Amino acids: CASSNAGGRLGAEAFF.

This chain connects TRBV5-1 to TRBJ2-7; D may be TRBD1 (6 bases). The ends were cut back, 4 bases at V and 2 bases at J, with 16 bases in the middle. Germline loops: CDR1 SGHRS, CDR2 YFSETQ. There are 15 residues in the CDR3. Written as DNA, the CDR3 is TGCGCCAGCAGCCCCCCCGGGACATTGCCCTACGAGCAGTACTTC. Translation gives CASSPPGTLPYEQYF. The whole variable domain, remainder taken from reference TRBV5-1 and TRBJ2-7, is KAGVTQTPRYLIKTRGQQVTLSCSPISGHRSVSWYQQTPGQGLQFLFEYFSETQRNKGNFPGRFSGRQFSNSRSEMNVSTLELGDSALYLCASSPPGTLPYEQYFGPGTRLTVT.

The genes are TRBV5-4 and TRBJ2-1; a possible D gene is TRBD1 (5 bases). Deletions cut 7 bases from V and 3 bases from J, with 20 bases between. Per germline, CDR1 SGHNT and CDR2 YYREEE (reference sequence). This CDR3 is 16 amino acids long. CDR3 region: CASLSRGKVGYNEQFF. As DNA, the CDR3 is TGTGCCAGCCTGAGTAGGGGTAAGGTCGGCTACAATGAGCAGTTCTTC.

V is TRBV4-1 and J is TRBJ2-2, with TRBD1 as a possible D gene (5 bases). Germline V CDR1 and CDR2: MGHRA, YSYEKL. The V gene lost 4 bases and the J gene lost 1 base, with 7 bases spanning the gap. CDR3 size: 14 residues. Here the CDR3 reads CASSRRENTGELFF. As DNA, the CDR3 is TGCGCCAGCAGCCGCAGGGAGAACACCGGGGAGCTGTTTTTT.

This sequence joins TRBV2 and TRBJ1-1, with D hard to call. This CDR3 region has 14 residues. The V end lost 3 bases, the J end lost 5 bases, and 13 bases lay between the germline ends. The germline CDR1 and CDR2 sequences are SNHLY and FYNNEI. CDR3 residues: CASSERDTRTEAFF. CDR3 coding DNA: TGTGCCAGCAGTGAGAGGGATACGAGGACTGAAGCTTTCTTT.

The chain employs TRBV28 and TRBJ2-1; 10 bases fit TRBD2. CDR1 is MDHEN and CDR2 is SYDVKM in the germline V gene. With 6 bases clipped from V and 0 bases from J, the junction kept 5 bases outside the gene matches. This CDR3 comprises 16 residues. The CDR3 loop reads CASSSSGGLSYNEQFF. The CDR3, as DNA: TGTGCCAGCAGCTCTAGCGGGGGCCTCTCCTACAATGAGCAGTTCTTC. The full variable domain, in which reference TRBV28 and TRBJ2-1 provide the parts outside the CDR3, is DVKVTQSSRYLVKRTGEKVFLECVQDMDHENMFWYRQDPGLGLRLIYFSYDVKMKEKGDIPEGYSVSREKKERFSLILESASTNQTSMYLCASSSSGGLSYNEQFFGPGTRLTVL.